The 7 T cell receptor beta chains given below trace back to one sample, sequenced in a study of blood T cell repertoires in COVID-19. The protocol was immunoSEQ multiplex PCR, while the TCRdb copy is restricted to in-frame clones and leaves out a portion. The table lists more than 70,000 clones, approximately 88% of them singletons. Sequenced material: peripheral blood. These receptors all stem from a man aged 50 or older with active COVID-19.

The chain is built from TRBV3-1 (or the pseudogene TRBV3-2) and TRBJ1-2; 7 positions match TRBD1. The J segment lost 0 bases and the V segment lost 1 base, leaving 17 bases of the junction unmatched. CDR3 length equals 20 residues. Germline V gene data show CDR1 as LGHDT and CDR2 as YNNKEL (reference sequence). CDR3 protein: CASSQVSVGTLGQANYGYTF. CDR3 coding DNA: TGTGCCAGCAGCCAAGTGTCTGTGGGCACCCTCGGACAGGCTAACTATGGCTACACCTTC.

The chain uses TRBV7-9 and TRBJ1-4, with 8 bases aligning to TRBD1. The CDR3 covers 13 residues. The ends lost 4 bases at V and 13 bases at J; junction bases unmatched: 8. The germline CDR1 and CDR2 sequences are SEHNR and FQNEAQ (reference sequence). In DNA, the CDR3 is TGTGCCAGCAGCTCCGGGACAGGAGTAGGACTGTTTTTT. Encoded protein: CASSSGTGVGLFF.

The V gene is TRBV4-3, the J gene TRBJ1-1, with a possible D match to TRBD1 (6 bases). V lost 3 bases and J lost 3, with 17 bases in between. The germline V gene has CDR1 LGHNA and CDR2 YSLEER. CDR3 length: 16 residues. CDR3 DNA: TGCGCCAGCAGCCACCTGACAGGCGGTCCTTACACTGAAGCTTTCTTT. It yields the protein CASSHLTGGPYTEAFF.

The genes are TRBV6-5 and TRBJ2-4; 7 bases agree with TRBD2. The CDR3 contains 16 residues. Losses at the gene ends were 4 bases for V and 1 base for J; bases not matched to a gene: 7. Germline CDR1 reads MNHEY; CDR2 reads SVGAGI. CDR3 region: CASSFLAEVAKNIQYF. In nucleotides, the CDR3 is TGTGCCAGCAGTTTTCTAGCGGAGGTGGCCAAAAACATTCAGTACTTC.

The rearrangement links TRBV30 to TRBJ2-1, with D possibly TRBD2 on 7 matching bases. The CDR3 contains 14 residues. The ends were cut back, 4 bases at V and 10 bases at J, with 20 bases in the middle. Germline V gene data show CDR1 as GTSNPN and CDR2 as SVGIG (reference sequence). The CDR3 coding sequence is TGTGCCTGGAATAAGGGGGGGATCCTAGGGGAGCAGTTCTTC. It specifies CAWNKGGILGEQFF.

V gene TRBV4-2 combines with J gene TRBJ1-5, with D tentatively TRBD1 (5 bases). Between the trimmed V and J ends, which lost 0 bases and 1 base, there was a span of 7 bases. CDR1 is LGHNA and CDR2 is YNFKEQ in the germline V gene. The CDR3 extends over 15 amino acids. This CDR3 is CASSQEGGSNQPQHF. The CDR3 nucleotides are TGTGCCAGCAGCCAAGAGGGGGGGAGCAATCAGCCCCAGCATTTT.

CDR3 nucleotide sequence: TGTGCCAGCAGGGGGCCAGGGGATGAAGCTTTCTTT. Its protein is CASRGPGDEAFF. The genes are TRBV5-4 and TRBJ1-1; possible D gene TRBD1, 6 bases. Germline V gene sequence: CDR1 SGHNT, CDR2 YYREEE (reference sequence). This CDR3 spans 12 amino acids. V lost 5 bases, J lost 7 bases, and 12 bases lay in between.